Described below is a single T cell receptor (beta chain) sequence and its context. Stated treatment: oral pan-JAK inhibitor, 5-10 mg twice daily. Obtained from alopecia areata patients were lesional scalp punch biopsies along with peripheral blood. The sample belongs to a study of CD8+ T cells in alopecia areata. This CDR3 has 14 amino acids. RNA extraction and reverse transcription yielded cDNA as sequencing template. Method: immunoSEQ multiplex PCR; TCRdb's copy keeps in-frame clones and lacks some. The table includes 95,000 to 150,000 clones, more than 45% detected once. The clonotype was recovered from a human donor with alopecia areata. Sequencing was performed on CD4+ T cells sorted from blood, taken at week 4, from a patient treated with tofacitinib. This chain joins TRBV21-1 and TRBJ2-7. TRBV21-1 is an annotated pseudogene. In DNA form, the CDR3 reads TGTGCCAGCAGCAGATGGACGGATTGCTACGAGCAGTACTTC. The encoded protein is CASSRWTDCYEQYF.